This entry concerns a single TCR beta chain. Time point reported: after dendritic cell vaccination, including at tumor progression/relapse. Before vaccination, two weeks after the third vaccination, and at progression, PBMC were collected. Germline values: CDR1 DFQATT, CDR2 SNEGSKA (reference sequence). This CDR3 region has 11 residues. V dropped 1 base and J dropped 5 bases, with 3 bases sitting between them. This specimen belongs to a study of glioma-infiltrating T cells after dendritic cell vaccination. The method was immunoSEQ multiplex PCR; TCRdb's version includes in-frame clones alone and lacks a portion of them. This sample has just under 100,000 clones, with over 80% found just once.

This TCR derives from a human donor with glioblastoma. V and J are TRBV20-1 and TRBJ1-3; no reliable D call. Source: blood, taken after dendritic cell vaccination. DNA of the CDR3: TGCAGTGCTAGAGTAAGAAACACCATATATTTT. Translation: CSARVRNTIYF.